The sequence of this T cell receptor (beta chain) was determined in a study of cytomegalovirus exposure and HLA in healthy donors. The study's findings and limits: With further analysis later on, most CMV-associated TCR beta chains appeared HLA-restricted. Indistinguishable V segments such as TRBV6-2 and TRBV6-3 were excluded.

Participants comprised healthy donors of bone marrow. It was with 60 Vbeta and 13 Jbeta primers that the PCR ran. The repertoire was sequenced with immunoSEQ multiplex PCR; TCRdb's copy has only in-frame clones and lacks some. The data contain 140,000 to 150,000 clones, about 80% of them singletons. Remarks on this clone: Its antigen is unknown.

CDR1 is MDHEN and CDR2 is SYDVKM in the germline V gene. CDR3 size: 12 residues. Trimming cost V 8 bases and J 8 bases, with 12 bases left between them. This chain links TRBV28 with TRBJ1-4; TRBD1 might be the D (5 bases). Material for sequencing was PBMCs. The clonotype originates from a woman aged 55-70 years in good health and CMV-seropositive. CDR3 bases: TGTGCCAGCGGGGCAGTTTGGGAAAAACTGTTTTTT. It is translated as CASGAVWEKLFF.